These T cell receptor beta chains were read from a single sample in a study of cytomegalovirus exposure and HLA in healthy donors. The protocol was immunoSEQ multiplex PCR, while the TCRdb copy is restricted to in-frame clones and leaves out a portion. The sample lists roughly 130,000 clones, approximately 80% occurring once. The source material was PBMCs. These TCRs come from a woman under 30 in good health and CMV-seropositive. Both conserved end residues are part of each CDR3. The D gene is left open where the match is weak. Some rows have no size entry. The others give once, few or many, or a class for an expanded clone.

V gene	J gene	clone size	D gene	CDR3 protein	CDR3 DNA
TRBV6-6	TRBJ1-4	once	-	CASSPGILRGNEKLFF	TGTGCCAGCAGTCCCGGGATTCTCCGGGGTAATGAAAAACTGTTTTTT
TRBV10-3	TRBJ2-3	few	-	CAIWGNQADTQYF	TGTGCCATCTGGGGCAATCAGGCGGATACGCAGTATTTT
TRBV5-1	TRBJ2-4	-	-	CASSPEGEGGRNIQYF	TGCGCCAGCAGCCCGGAGGGGGAAGGGGGCAGAAACATTCAGTACTTC
TRBV7-9	TRBJ2-7	-	-	CSSSLDYYEQYF	TGTTCCAGCAGCTTGGACTACTACGAGCAGTACTTC
TRBV28	TRBJ2-7	few	-	CATLDYEQYF	TGTGCCACCCTAGATTACGAGCAGTACTTC
TRBV5-4	TRBJ2-7	-	TRBD1	CASSFGTGGLEQYF	TGTGCCAGCAGCTTTGGGACAGGGGGGCTCGAGCAGTACTTC
TRBV9	TRBJ1-2	-	-	CASSVQTHEGGANYGYTF	TGTGCCAGCAGCGTTCAAACCCATGAGGGAGGAGCTAACTATGGCTACACCTTC
TRBV4-1	TRBJ2-7	-	-	CASARLEMDEQYF	TGCGCCTCAGCCCGACTAGAAATGGACGAGCAGTACTTC
TRBV9	TRBJ2-3	-	TRBD2	CASSVRLAGGSDTQYF	TGTGCCAGCAGCGTAAGGCTAGCGGGGGGCAGCGATACGCAGTATTTT
TRBV27	TRBJ2-5	few	TRBD2	CASGTSGGALETQYF	TGTGCCAGCGGGACTAGCGGGGGGGCATTAGAGACCCAGTACTTC
TRBV2	TRBJ2-7	-	TRBD1	CASSRQGAYEQYF	TGTGCCAGCTCGAGACAGGGGGCCTACGAGCAGTACTTC
TRBV6-5	TRBJ1-1	-	TRBD1	CASSYSHTGGTEAFF	TGTGCCAGCAGTTACTCTCACACAGGGGGCACTGAAGCTTTCTTT
TRBV6-5	TRBJ2-1	-	TRBD2	CASSYSTSGGKDEQFF	TGTGCCAGCAGTTACAGTACTAGCGGGGGTAAGGATGAGCAGTTCTTC
TRBV5-1	TRBJ2-5	few	-	CASSDLARQETQYF	TGCGCCAGCAGCGACCTAGCGCGCCAAGAGACCCAGTACTTC
TRBV6-5	TRBJ2-5	-	TRBD1	CASSYSYGQGEETQYF	TGTGCCAGCAGTTACTCCTACGGACAGGGCGAAGAGACCCAGTACTTC
TRBV5-5	TRBJ2-3	-	TRBD2	CASSLVLAGGRDTQYF	TGTGCCAGCAGCTTGGTTCTAGCGGGGGGGAGAGATACGCAGTATTTT
TRBV6-4	TRBJ2-7	-	TRBD1	CASSDRGQPYEQYF	TGTGCCAGCAGTGACAGGGGACAGCCCTACGAGCAGTACTTC
TRBV28	TRBJ2-5	-	-	CASSTVGGETQYF	TGTGCCAGCAGTACAGTTGGGGGGGAGACCCAGTACTTC
TRBV11-2	TRBJ1-2	-	-	CASSLDGVKKYGYTF	TGTGCCAGCAGCTTAGACGGGGTGAAGAAATATGGCTACACCTTC
TRBV5-1	TRBJ2-5	-	TRBD1	CASSLAQGLQETQYF	TGCGCCAGCAGCTTGGCACAGGGGCTACAAGAGACCCAGTACTTC
TRBV13	TRBJ2-7	-	TRBD2	CASSYGERGAYEQYF	TGTGCTAGCAGCTATGGGGAGCGGGGGGCCTACGAGCAGTACTTC
TRBV7-2	TRBJ1-2	-	TRBD1	CASSTRGIGGYTF	TGTGCCAGCAGCACCAGGGGGATCGGGGGCTACACCTTC
TRBV7-2	TRBJ1-3	-	-	CASSLHPGVMDGNTIYF	TGTGCTAGCAGCCTTCATCCAGGGGTTATGGATGGAAACACCATATATTTT
TRBV7-9	TRBJ2-7	-	-	CASSFTGRGSYEQYF	TGTGCCAGCAGCTTCACAGGCCGTGGATCCTACGAGCAGTACTTC
TRBV12-5	TRBJ2-3	-	-	CASGLVVTREQVDTQYF	TGTGCTAGTGGTTTGGTAGTAACCCGCGAGCAGGTAGATACGCAGTATTTT
TRBV4-1	TRBJ2-1	few	-	CASSQDRRQVMGHEQFF	TGCGCCAGCAGCCAAGATAGGAGACAGGTGATGGGGCATGAGCAGTTCTTC
TRBV12-2	TRBJ1-1	-	-	CASRASRGHLNTEAFF	TGTGCAAGTCGCGCAAGCCGAGGACATTTGAACACTGAAGCTTTCTTT
TRBV30	TRBJ2-7	once	TRBD1	CACSWTGVYEQYF	TGTGCCTGTTCCTGGACAGGGGTATACGAGCAGTACTTC
TRBV7-9	TRBJ1-5	-	-	CASSSSGEEQPQHF	TGTGCCAGCAGCTCCTCCGGGGAAGAACAGCCCCAGCATTTT
TRBV5-4	TRBJ1-6	-	-	CASGFLTGVSSYNSPLHF	TGTGCCAGCGGATTTCTGACAGGAGTGAGCTCCTATAATTCACCCCTCCACTTT
TRBV4-2	TRBJ2-5	few	-	CASSQEAIVQETQYF	TGTGCCAGCAGCCAAGAAGCGATTGTCCAAGAGACCCAGTACTTC
TRBV10-3	TRBJ2-7	-	TRBD1	CAASPGQGIYEQYF	TGTGCCGCCTCCCCCGGACAGGGAATCTACGAGCAGTACTTC
TRBV18	TRBJ1-1	-	-	CASSPASGFPEAFF	TGTGCCAGCTCACCTGCCTCAGGGTTCCCTGAAGCTTTCTTT
TRBV6-4	TRBJ2-2	-	TRBD2	CASSETSGDTGELFF	TGTGCCAGCAGTGAAACTAGCGGGGACACCGGGGAGCTGTTTTTT
TRBV9	TRBJ2-1	-	-	CASSEDSNNNEQFF	TGTGCCAGCAGCGAGGACTCAAACAACAATGAGCAGTTCTTC
TRBV30	TRBJ2-7	few	TRBD2	CAWTGGRPTSYEQYF	TGTGCCTGGACCGGGGGGAGGCCGACCTCCTACGAGCAGTACTTC
TRBV18	TRBJ1-1	-	-	CASSPLNEAFF	TGTGCCAGCTCACCGCTAAATGAAGCTTTCTTT
TRBV5-1	TRBJ1-2	-	TRBD1	CASSLGDRGSYTF	TGCGCCAGCAGCTTGGGGGACAGAGGGAGCTACACCTTC
TRBV10-3	TRBJ1-5	few	TRBD1	CATSRDREGDQPQHF	TGTGCCACCTCAAGGGACAGGGAAGGGGATCAGCCCCAGCATTTT
TRBV4-1	TRBJ1-6	-	TRBD1	CASSDRTGDYNSPLHF	TGCGCCAGCAGCGACCGGACAGGGGACTATAATTCACCCCTCCACTTT
TRBV6-6	TRBJ2-5	-	-	CASSYSPDREGETQYF	TGTGCCAGCAGTTACTCTCCGGACAGGGAGGGGGAGACCCAGTACTTC
TRBV7-9	TRBJ2-7	-	-	CSSSLAGSYEQYF	TGTTCCAGCAGCTTAGCAGGGAGCTACGAGCAGTACTTC
TRBV11-3	TRBJ2-3	-	TRBD2	CASSLRTSGGVTDTQYF	TGTGCCAGCAGCCTGAGGACTAGCGGGGGGGTCACAGATACGCAGTATTTT
TRBV19	TRBJ2-5	-	-	CASSMSQVQETQYF	TGTGCCAGTAGTATGTCTCAGGTTCAAGAGACCCAGTACTTC
TRBV11-2	TRBJ2-7	few	-	CASSLDLDPRKWEQYF	TGTGCCAGCAGCTTAGATCTTGATCCGAGGAAATGGGAGCAGTACTTC
TRBV29-1	TRBJ1-4	few	TRBD1	CSVDPGRDSNEKLFF	TGCAGCGTTGATCCAGGAAGGGACAGTAATGAAAAACTGTTTTTT
TRBV10-3	TRBJ2-7	once	-	CAITEQQGWEQYF	TGTGCCATCACGGAGCAGCAGGGGTGGGAGCAGTACTTC
TRBV5-1	TRBJ2-3	-	-	CASTRGASTDTQYF	TGCGCCAGCACCCGTGGGGCGAGCACAGATACGCAGTATTTT
TRBV9	TRBJ1-5	few	-	CASRSGSRIQPQHF	TGTGCCAGCAGATCAGGAAGTAGGATTCAGCCCCAGCATTTT
TRBV11-2	TRBJ2-2	-	TRBD2	CASSLGLAGAVFPGELFF	TGTGCCAGCAGCTTAGGCCTAGCGGGGGCGGTTTTTCCCGGGGAGCTGTTTTTT
TRBV6-1	TRBJ1-5	few	-	CASLRINNQPQHF	TGTGCCAGCCTCAGGATCAATAATCAGCCCCAGCATTTT
TRBV13	TRBJ2-3	-	TRBD2	CASSLGTSGGTDTQYF	TGTGCCAGCAGCTTGGGGACTAGCGGGGGCACAGATACGCAGTATTTT
TRBV5-6	TRBJ1-3	once	TRBD1	CASSPGTGKSDTIYF	TGTGCCAGCAGCCCCGGGACAGGGAAATCGGACACCATATATTTT